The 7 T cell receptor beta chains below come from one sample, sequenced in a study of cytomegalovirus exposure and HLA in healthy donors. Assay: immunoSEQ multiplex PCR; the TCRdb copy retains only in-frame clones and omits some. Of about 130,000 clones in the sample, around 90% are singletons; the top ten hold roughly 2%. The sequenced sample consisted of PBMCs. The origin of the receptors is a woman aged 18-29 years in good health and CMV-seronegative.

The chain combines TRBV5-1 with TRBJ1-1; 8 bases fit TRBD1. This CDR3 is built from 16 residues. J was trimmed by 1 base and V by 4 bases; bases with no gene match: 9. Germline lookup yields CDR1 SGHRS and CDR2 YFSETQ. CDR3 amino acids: CASSQGPGTGNTEAFF. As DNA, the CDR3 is TGCGCCAGCAGCCAAGGTCCCGGGACAGGGAACACTGAAGCTTTCTTT.

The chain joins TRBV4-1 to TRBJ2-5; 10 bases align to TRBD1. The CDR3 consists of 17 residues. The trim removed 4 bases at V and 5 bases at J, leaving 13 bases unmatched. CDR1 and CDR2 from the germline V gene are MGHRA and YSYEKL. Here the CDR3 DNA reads TGCGCCAGCAGCCTAGAACGCGACAGGGGGCGGGTTGAGACCCAGTACTTC. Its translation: CASSLERDRGRVETQYF.

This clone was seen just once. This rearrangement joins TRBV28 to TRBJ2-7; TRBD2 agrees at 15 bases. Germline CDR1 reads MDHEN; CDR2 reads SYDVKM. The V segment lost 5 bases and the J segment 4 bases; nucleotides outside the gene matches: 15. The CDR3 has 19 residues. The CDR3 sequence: CASSTGLAGGGYKVYEQYF. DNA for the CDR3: TGTGCCAGCAGTACGGGACTAGCGGGAGGAGGCTACAAGGTGTACGAGCAGTACTTC.

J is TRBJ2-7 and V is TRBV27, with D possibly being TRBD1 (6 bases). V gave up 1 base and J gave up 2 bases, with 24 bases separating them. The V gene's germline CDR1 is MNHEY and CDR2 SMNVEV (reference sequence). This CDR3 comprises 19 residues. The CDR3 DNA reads TGTGCCAGCAGTTTATTTCCGAGACCGGGACAACCTATTCCCTACGAGCAGTACTTC. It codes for CASSLFPRPGQPIPYEQYF.

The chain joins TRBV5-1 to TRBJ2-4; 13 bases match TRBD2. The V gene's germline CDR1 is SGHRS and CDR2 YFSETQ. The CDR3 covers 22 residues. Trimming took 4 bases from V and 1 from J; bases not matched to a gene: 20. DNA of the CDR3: TGCGCCAGCAGCCCCGGGACTAGCGGGAATCTCCTAAACCCGGGGGCCAAAAACATTCAGTACTTC. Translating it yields CASSPGTSGNLLNPGAKNIQYF.

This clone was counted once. The CDR3 DNA follows: TGTGCCAGCAGTGAAGTAGCAAGGAATGAGCAGTTCTTC. Translated, it gives CASSEVARNEQFF. The chain has TRBV6-1 and TRBJ2-1, with D unresolved. Looked up from germline, CDR1 is MNHNS and CDR2 is SASEGT. The V end lost 1 base, the J end lost 7 bases, and 8 bases lay between the germline ends. This CDR3 has 13 amino acids.

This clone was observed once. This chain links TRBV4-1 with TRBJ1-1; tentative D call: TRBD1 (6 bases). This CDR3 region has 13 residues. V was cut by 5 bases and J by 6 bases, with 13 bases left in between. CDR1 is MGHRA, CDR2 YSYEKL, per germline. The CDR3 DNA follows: TGCGCCAGCAGCTTCACAGGACAGTCTGAAGCTTTCTTT. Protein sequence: CASSFTGQSEAFF.